Reported below is one TCR beta chain. The authors prepared the TCRbeta library with unique molecular identifiers. One entry per CDR3 protein results from TCRdb running MiXCR on the PCR reads. The table lists 640,000 or so distinct CDR3 sequences, roughly 17% of them singletons. The data originate from a study of T-cell reconstitution after alpha-beta-depleted transplantation in children. The CDR3 is made up of 14 amino acids. Germline lookup yields CDR1 DFQATT and CDR2 SNEGSKA (reference sequence). Trimming cost V 3 bases and J 5 bases, with 16 bases left between them. The sequencing used PBMCs from the stem cell graft donor, collected from the stem cell graft. The genes are TRBV20-1 and TRBJ2-5; no firm D call. This TCR was recovered from a human donor who donated a stem cell graft to a child with acute myeloid leukemia. The CDR3 sequence is CSASGLTDGETQYF. The DNA for the CDR3 is TGCAGTGCTAGTGGCCTAACAGATGGGGAGACCCAGTACTTC.